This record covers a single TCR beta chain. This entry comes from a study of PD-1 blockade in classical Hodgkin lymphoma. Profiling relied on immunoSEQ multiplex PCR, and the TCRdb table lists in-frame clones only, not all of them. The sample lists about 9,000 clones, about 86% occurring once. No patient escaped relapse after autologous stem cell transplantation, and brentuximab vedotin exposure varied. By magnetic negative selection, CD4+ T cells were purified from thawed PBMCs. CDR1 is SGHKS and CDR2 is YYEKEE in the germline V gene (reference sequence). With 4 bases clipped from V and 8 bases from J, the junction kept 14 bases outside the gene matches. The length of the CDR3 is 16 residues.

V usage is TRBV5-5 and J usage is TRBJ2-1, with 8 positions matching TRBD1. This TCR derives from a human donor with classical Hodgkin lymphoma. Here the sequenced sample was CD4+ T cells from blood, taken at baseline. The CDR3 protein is CASSLRTGWSSDEQFF. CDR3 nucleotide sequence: TGTGCCAGCAGCCTGCGGACAGGGTGGTCTAGCGATGAGCAGTTCTTC.